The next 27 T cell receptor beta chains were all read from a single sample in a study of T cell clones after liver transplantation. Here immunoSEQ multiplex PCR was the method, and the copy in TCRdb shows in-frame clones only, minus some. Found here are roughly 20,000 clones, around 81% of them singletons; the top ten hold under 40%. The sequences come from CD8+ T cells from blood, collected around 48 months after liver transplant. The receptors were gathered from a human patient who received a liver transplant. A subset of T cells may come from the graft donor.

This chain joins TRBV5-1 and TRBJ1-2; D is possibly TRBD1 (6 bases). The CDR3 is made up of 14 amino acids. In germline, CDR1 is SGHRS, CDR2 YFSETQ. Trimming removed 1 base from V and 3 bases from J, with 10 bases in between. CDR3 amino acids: CASSLTGFDYGYTF. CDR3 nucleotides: TGCGCCAGCAGCTTGACAGGGTTCGACTATGGCTACACCTTC.

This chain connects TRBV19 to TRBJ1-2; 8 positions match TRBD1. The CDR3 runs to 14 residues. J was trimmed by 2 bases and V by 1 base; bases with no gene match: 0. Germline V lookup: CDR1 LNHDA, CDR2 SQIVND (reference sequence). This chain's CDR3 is CASSIGTGNYGYTF. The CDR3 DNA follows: TGTGCCAGTAGTATAGGGACAGGGAACTATGGCTACACCTTC.

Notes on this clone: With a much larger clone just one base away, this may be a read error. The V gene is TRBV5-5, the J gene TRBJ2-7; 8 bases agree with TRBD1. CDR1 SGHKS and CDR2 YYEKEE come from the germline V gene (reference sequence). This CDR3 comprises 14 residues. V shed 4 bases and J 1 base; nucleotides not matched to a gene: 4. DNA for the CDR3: TGTGCCAGCAGCCCCGGACAGGGATCCTACGAGCAGTACTTC. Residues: CASSPGQGSYEQYF.

The CDR3 sequence is CASSVAGDIYEQYF. In nucleotides, the CDR3 is TGTGCCAGCAGCGTAGCGGGGGACATCTACGAGCAGTACTTC. This chain joins TRBV9 and TRBJ2-7; D possibly matches TRBD1 or TRBD2 (6 bases each). This CDR3 spans 14 amino acids. The V gene lost 0 bases and the J gene lost 3 bases, with 10 bases spanning the gap. Germline V gene sequence: CDR1 SGDLS, CDR2 YYNGEE. Based on the CDR3 plus reference TRBV9 and TRBJ2-7, the full variable domain is DSGVTQTPKHLITATGQRVTLRCSPRSGDLSVYWYQQSLDQGLQFLIQYYNGEERAKGNILERFSAQQFPDLHSELNLSSLELGDSALYFCASSVAGDIYEQYFGPGTRLTVT.

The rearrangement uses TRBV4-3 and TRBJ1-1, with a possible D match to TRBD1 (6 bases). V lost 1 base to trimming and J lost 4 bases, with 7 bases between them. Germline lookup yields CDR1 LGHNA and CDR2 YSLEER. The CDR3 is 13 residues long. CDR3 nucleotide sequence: TGCGCCAGCAGCCAAGGGACAGTCACTGAAGCTTTCTTT. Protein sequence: CASSQGTVTEAFF.

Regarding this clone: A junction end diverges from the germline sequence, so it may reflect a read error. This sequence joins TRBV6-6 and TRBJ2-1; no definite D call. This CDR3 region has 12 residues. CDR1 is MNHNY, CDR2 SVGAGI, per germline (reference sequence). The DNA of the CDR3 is TGTGCCAGCAGTTACTCCTCCAATGAGCAGTTCTTC. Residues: CASSYSSNEQFF.

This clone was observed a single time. CDR3 coding DNA: TGTGCCAGCATCAATCTAGCGGGGTACACCGGGGAGCTGTTTTTT. This encodes CASINLAGYTGELFF. The chain is built from TRBV6-6 and TRBJ2-2; 9 positions agree with TRBD2. The ends lost 7 bases at V and 3 bases at J; junction bases unmatched: 6. This CDR3 is 15 amino acids long. Per germline, CDR1 MNHNY and CDR2 SVGAGI (reference sequence).

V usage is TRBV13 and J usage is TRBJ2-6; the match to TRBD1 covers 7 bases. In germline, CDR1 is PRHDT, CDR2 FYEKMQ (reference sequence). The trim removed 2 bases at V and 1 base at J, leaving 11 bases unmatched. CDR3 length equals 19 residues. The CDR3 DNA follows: TGTGCCAGCAGCTTATTCGGGCGGACAGGTCGATCTGGGGCCAACGTCCTGACTTTC. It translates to CASSLFGRTGRSGANVLTF. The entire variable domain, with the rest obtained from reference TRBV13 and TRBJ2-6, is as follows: AAGVIQSPRHLIKEKRETATLKCYPIPRHDTVYWYQQGPGQDPQFLISFYEKMQSDKGSIPDRFSAQQFSDYHSELNMSSLELGDSALYFCASSLFGRTGRSGANVLTFGAGSRLTVL.

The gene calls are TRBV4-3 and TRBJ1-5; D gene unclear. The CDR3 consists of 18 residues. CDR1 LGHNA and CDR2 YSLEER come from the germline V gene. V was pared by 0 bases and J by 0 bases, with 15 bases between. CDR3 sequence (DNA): TGCGCCAGCAGCCAAGACGTACTGATCTTATCTAGCAATCAGCCCCAGCATTTT. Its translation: CASSQDVLILSSNQPQHF.

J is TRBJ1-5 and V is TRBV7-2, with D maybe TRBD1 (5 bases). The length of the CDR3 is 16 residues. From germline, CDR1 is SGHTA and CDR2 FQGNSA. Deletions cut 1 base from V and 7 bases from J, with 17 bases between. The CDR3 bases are TGTGCCAGCAGCTTAGGGGCAGGGATGTATCAGCAGCCCCAGCATTTT. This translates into CASSLGAGMYQQPQHF.

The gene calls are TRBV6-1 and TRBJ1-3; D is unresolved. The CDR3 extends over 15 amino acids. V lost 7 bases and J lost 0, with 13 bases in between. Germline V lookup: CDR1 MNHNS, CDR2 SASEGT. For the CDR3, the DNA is TGTGCCAGCATGGTCGGACTAAGCTCTGGAAACACCATATATTTT. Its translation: CASMVGLSSGNTIYF.

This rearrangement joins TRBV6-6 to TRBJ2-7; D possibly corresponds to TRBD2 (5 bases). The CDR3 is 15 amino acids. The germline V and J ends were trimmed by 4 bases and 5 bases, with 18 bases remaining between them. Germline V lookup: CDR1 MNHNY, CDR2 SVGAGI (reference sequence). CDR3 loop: CASSFPVEGFHEQYF. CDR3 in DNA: TGTGCCAGCAGTTTTCCCGTCGAGGGATTCCACGAGCAGTACTTC.

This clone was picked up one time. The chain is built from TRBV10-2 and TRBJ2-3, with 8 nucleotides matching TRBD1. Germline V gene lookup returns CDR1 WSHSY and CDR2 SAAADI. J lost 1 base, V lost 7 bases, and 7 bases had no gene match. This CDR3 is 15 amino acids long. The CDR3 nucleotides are TGCGCCAGCATTAAGCCGGGACAGGGCACAGATACGCAGTATTTT. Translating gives CASIKPGQGTDTQYF.

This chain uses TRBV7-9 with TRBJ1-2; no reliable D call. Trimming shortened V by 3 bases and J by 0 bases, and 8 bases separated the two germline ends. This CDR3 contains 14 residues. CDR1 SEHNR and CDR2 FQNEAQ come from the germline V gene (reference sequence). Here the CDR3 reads CASSLAGSNYGYTF. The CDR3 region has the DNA TGTGCCAGCAGCTTGGCCGGGTCTAACTATGGCTACACCTTC.

The CDR3 loop reads CASRSGSSYNEQFF. CDR3 DNA sequence: TGCGCCAGCCGAAGCGGGAGCTCCTACAATGAGCAGTTCTTC. V usage is TRBV5-1 and J usage is TRBJ2-1; 8 positions match TRBD2. The CDR3 has 14 amino acids. The V gene end was trimmed by 7 bases and the J gene end by 0 bases; junction bases not matched to a gene: 3. Germline V lookup: CDR1 SGHRS, CDR2 YFSETQ.

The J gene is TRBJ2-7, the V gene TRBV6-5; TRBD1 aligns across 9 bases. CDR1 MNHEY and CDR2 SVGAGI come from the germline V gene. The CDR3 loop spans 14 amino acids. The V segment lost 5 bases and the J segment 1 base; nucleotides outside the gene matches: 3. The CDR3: CASSPGTGSYEQYF. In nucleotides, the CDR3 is TGTGCCAGCAGTCCCGGGACAGGGTCCTACGAGCAGTACTTC.

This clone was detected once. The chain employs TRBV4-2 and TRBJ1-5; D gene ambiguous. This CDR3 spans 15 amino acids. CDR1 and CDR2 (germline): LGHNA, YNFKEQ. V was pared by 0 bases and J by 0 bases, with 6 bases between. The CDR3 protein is CASSQEGNSNQPQHF. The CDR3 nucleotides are TGTGCCAGCAGCCAAGAAGGGAATAGCAATCAGCCCCAGCATTTT.

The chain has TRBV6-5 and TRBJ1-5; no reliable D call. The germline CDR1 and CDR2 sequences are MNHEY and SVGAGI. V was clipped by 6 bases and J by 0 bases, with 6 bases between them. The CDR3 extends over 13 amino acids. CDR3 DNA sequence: TGTGCCAGCAGAAAATATAGCAATCAGCCCCAGCATTTT. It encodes CASRKYSNQPQHF.

DNA of the CDR3: TGTGCCAGCAGCCGCTCGATCCGTTCGGAGGGGGGTACGCAGTATTTT. Translation: CASSRSIRSEGGTQYF. The chain uses TRBV5-6 and TRBJ2-3; either TRBD1 or TRBD2 may fit D (6 bases each). Between the trimmed V and J ends, which lost 4 bases and 8 bases, there was a span of 23 bases. The CDR3 has 16 residues. Germline-derived CDR1 and CDR2 are SGHDT and YYEEEE.

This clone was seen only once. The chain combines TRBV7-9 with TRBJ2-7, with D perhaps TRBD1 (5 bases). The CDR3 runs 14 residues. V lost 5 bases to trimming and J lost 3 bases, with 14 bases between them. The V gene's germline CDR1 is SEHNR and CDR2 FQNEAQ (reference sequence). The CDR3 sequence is CASSPLQGSYEQYF. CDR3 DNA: TGTGCCAGCAGCCCCCTTCAGGGTAGCTACGAGCAGTACTTC. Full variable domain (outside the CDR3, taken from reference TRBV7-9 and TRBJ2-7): DTGVSQNPRHKITKRGQNVTFRCDPISEHNRLYWYRQTLGQGPEFLTYFQNEAQLEKSRLLSDRFSAERPKGSFSTLEIQRTEQGDSAMYLCASSPLQGSYEQYFGPGTRLTVT.

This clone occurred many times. The CDR3 nucleotides read TGTGCCAGCAGTCGGGGCGAGCAGTACTTC. Translated, it gives CASSRGEQYF. The chain combines TRBV6-4 with TRBJ2-7; TRBD2 is a possible D gene (5 bases). Trimming cost V 5 bases and J 6 bases, with 5 bases left between them. Per germline, CDR1 MRHNA and CDR2 SNTAGT. The CDR3 contains 10 residues.

CDR3 bases: TGTGCCACCAGCTTGGATACAGGGGTTGTTTATGGCTACACCTTC. Residues: CATSLDTGVVYGYTF. The rearrangement uses TRBV15 and TRBJ1-2; TRBD1 aligns across 7 bases. After removal of 5 bases from V and 5 bases from J, the junction contained 11 bases not matched to a gene. This CDR3 is 15 amino acids long. Germline values: CDR1 LNHNV, CDR2 YYDKDF (reference sequence).

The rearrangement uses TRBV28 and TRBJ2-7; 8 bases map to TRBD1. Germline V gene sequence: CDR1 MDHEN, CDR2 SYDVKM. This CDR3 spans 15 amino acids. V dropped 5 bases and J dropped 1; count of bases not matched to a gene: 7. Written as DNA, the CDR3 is TGTGCCAGCAGTCGGGACAGGCTAGGTTCCTACGAGCAGTACTTC. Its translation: CASSRDRLGSYEQYF.

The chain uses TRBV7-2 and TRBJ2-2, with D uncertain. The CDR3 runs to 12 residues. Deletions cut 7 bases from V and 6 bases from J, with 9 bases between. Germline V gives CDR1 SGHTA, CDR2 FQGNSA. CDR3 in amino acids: CASTDEPGELFF. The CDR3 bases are TGTGCCAGCACTGATGAGCCCGGGGAGCTGTTTTTT.

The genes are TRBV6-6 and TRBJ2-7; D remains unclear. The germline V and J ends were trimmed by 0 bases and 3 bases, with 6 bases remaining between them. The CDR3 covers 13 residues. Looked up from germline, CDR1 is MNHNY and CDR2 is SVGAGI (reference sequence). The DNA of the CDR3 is TGTGCCAGCAGTTACTCAAATCTCTACGAGCAGTACTTC. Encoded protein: CASSYSNLYEQYF.

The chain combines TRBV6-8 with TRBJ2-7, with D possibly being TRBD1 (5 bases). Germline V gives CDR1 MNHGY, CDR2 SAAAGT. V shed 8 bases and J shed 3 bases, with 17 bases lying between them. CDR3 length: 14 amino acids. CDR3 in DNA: TGTGCCAGCCCGAAGGGGTGCAGACTCTACGAGCAGTACTTC. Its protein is CASPKGCRLYEQYF.

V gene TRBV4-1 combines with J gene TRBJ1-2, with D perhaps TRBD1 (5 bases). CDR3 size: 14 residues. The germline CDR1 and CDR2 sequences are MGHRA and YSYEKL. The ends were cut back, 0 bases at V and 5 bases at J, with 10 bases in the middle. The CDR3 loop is CASSQEGLGYGYTF. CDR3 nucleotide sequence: TGCGCCAGCAGCCAAGAGGGACTGGGTTATGGCTACACCTTC.